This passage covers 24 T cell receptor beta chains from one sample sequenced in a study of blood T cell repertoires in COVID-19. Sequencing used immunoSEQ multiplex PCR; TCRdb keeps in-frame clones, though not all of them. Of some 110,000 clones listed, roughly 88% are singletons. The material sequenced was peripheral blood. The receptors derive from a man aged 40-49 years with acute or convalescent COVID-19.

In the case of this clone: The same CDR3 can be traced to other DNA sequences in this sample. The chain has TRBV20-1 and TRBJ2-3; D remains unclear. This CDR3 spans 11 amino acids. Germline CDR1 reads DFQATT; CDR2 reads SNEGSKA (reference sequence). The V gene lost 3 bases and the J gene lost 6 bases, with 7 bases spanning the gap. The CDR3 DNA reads TGCAGTGCTAGCTCCGAGGATACGCAGTATTTT. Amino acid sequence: CSASSEDTQYF.

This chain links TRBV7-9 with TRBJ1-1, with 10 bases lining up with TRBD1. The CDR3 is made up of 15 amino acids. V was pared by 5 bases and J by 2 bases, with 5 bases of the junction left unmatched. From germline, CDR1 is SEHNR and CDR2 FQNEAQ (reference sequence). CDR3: CASSLPTGGNTEAFF. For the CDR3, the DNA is TGTGCCAGCAGCCTACCGACAGGGGGCAACACTGAAGCTTTCTTT.

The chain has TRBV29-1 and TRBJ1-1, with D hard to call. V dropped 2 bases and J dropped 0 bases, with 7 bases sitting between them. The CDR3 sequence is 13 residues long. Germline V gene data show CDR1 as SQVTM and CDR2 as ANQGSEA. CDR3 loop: CSVEQAMNTEAFF. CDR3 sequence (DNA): TGCAGCGTTGAACAGGCCATGAACACTGAAGCTTTCTTT.

In DNA, the CDR3 is TGTGCCAGCAGCTTAGTCAGGGCAGATACGCAGTATTTT. Protein sequence: CASSLVRADTQYF. The chain recombines TRBV7-2 with TRBJ2-3, with D perhaps matching TRBD1 (5 bases). The CDR3 totals 13 residues. Germline CDR1 is SGHTA and CDR2 is FQGNSA. V lost 1 base, J lost 4 bases, and 6 bases lay in between.

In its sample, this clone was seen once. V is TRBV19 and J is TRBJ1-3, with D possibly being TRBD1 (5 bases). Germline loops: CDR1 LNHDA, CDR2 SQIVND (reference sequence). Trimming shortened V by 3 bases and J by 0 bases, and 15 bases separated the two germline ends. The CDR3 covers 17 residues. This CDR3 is CASSIRRQLNSGNTIYF. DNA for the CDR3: TGTGCCAGTAGTATCCGCCGACAGCTTAACTCTGGAAACACCATATATTTT.

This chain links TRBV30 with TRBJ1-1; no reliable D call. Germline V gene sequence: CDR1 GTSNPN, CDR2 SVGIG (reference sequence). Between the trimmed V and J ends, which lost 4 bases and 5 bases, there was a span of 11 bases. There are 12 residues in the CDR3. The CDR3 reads CAWTRGWTEAFF. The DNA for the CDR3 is TGTGCCTGGACACGAGGCTGGACTGAAGCTTTCTTT.

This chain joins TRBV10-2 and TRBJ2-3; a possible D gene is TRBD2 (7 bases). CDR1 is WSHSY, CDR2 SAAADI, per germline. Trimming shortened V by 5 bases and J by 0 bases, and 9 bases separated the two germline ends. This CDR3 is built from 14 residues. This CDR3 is CASSSGTSTDTQYF. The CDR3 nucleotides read TGCGCCAGCAGTAGCGGGACAAGCACAGATACGCAGTATTTT.

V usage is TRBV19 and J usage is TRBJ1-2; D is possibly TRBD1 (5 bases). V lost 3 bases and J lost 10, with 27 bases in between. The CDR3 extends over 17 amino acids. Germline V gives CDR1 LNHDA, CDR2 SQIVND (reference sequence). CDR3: CASSMAARVYGENFYTF. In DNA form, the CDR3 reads TGTGCCAGTAGTATGGCTGCCAGGGTCTATGGCGAAAATTTCTACACCTTC.

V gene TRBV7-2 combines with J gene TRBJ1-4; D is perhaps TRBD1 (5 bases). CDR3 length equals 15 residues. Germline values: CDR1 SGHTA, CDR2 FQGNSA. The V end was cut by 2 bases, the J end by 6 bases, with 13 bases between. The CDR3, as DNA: TGTGCCAGCAGCTTATCAAGGGGTGGGGATGAAAAACTGTTTTTT. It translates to CASSLSRGGDEKLFF.

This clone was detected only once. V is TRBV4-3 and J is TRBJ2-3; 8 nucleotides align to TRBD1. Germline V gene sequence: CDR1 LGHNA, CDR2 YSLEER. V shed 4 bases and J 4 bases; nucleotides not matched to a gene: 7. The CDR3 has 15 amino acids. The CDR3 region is CASSPRTGNSDTQYF. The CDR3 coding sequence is TGCGCCAGCAGCCCCCGGACAGGGAATTCAGATACGCAGTATTTT.

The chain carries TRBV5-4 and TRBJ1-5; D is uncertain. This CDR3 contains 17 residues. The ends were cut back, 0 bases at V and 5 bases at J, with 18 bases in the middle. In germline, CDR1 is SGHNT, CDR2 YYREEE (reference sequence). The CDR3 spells CASSLEPGQPWDQPQHF. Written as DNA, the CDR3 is TGTGCCAGCAGCTTGGAACCGGGTCAACCCTGGGATCAGCCCCAGCATTTT. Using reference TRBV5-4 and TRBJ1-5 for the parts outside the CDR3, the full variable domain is ETGVTQSPTHLIKTRGQQVTLRCSSQSGHNTVSWYQQALGQGPQFIFQYYREEENGRGNFPPRFSGLQFPNYSSELNVNALELDDSALYLCASSLEPGQPWDQPQHFGDGTRLSIL.

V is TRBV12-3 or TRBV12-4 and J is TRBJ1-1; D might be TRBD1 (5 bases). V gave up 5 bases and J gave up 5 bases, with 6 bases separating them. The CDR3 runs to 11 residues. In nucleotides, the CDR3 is TGTGCCAGCAGTCGGGGGACTGAAGCTTTCTTT. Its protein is CASSRGTEAFF.

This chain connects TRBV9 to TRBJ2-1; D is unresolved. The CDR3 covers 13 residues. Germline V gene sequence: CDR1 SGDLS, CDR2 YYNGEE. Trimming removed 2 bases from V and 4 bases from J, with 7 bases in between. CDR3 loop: CASSVFPYNEQFF. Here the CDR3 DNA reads TGTGCCAGCAGCGTTTTTCCATACAATGAGCAGTTCTTC.

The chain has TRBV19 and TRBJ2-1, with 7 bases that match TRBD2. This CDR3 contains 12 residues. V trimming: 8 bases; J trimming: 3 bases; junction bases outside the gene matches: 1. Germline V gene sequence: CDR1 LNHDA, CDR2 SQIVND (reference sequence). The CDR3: CASGRDYNEQFF. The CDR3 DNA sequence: TGTGCCAGTGGGAGGGACTACAATGAGCAGTTCTTC.

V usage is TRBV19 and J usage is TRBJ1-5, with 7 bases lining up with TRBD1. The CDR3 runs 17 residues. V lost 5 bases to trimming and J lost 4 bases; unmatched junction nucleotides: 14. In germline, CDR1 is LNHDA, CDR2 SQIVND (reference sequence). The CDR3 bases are TGTGCCAGTAGTTCGACAGGGTCGGTGGTCGCAAATCAGCCCCAGCATTTT. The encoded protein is CASSSTGSVVANQPQHF.

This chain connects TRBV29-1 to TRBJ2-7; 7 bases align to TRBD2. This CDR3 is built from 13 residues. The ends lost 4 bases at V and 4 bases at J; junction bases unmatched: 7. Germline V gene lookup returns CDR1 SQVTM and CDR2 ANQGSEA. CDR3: CSVGGGRFYEQYF. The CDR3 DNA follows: TGCAGCGTTGGGGGGGGACGGTTTTACGAGCAGTACTTC.

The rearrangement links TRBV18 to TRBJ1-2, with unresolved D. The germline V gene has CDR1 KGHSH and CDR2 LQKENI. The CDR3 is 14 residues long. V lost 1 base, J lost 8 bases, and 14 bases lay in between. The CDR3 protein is CASSPQGSRGGYTF. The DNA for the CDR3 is TGTGCCAGCTCACCACAAGGCAGCCGCGGGGGCTACACCTTC.

CDR3 amino acids: CASSYIGTSGSYEQYF. The CDR3 DNA follows: TGTGCCAGCAGTTACATTGGGACTAGCGGGAGTTACGAGCAGTACTTC. This chain uses TRBV6-2 or TRBV6-3 with TRBJ2-7; TRBD2 aligns across 14 bases. CDR1 is MNHEY, CDR2 SVGEGT, per germline. J lost 4 bases, V lost 2 bases, and 4 bases had no gene match. The CDR3 length is 16 residues.

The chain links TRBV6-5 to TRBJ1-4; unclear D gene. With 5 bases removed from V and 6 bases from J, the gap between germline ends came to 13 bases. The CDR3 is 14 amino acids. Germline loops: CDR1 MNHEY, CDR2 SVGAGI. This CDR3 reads CASSRAGRDEKLFF. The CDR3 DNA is TGTGCCAGCAGTCGCGCTGGGAGGGATGAAAAACTGTTTTTT.

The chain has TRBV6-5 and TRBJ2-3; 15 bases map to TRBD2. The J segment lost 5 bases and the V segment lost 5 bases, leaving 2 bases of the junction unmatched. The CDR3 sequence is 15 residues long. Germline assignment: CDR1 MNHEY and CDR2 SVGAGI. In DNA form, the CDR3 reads TGTGCCAGCAGTCCGGGACTAGCGGGAGGAGATACGCAGTATTTT. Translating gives CASSPGLAGGDTQYF.

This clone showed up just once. CDR3 residues: CASSPRDRGSEAFF. The CDR3 DNA reads as TGTGCCAGCAGCCCCCGAGACAGGGGATCTGAAGCTTTCTTT. The V and J genes are TRBV11-2 and TRBJ1-1; 8 bases fit TRBD1. Trimming took 5 bases from V and 6 from J; bases not matched to a gene: 8. Germline CDR1 and CDR2: SGHAT and FQNNGV. The CDR3 spans 14 residues.

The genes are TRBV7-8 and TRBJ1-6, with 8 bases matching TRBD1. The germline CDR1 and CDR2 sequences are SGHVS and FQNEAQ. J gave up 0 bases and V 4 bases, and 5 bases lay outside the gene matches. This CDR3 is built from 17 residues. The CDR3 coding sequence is TGTGCCAGCAGCTACGGGACAGGAAGCTCCTATAATTCACCCCTCCACTTT. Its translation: CASSYGTGSSYNSPLHF.

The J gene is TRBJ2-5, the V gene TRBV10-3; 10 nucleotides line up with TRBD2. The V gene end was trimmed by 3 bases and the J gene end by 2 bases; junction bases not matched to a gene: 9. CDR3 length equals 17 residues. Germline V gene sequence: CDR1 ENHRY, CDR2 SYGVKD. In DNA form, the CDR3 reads TGTGCCATCAGTGACCCGGCGGGGACTAGCGCACAAGAGACCCAGTACTTC. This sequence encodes CAISDPAGTSAQETQYF.

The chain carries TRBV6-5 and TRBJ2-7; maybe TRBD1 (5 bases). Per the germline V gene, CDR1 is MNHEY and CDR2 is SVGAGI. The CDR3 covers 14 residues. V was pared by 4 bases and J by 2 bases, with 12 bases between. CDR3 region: CASSFDSLTYEQYF. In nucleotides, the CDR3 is TGTGCCAGCAGTTTTGACAGCCTAACCTACGAGCAGTACTTC.